The source of this T cell receptor beta chain is a study of T cells expressing NK-cell markers. Each CDR3 protein gets one entry in TCRdb, which reprocessed the 5' RACE reads and gives no DNA. The listing contains about 550,000 distinct CDR3 sequences. Germline CDR1 LGHDT, CDR2 YNNKEL (reference sequence). The CDR3 sequence is 11 residues long. The sequence derives from a man between 18 and 35 years old in good health. The sample taken for sequencing was blood T cells: a sorted CD56 or NKG2C T cell subset, CD4+ or CD8+ T cells, or bulk PBMC T cells (not recorded which). The genes are TRBV3-1 and TRBJ2-7; no DNA is available, so the TRBD2 call from TCRdb remains unchecked. This chain's CDR3 is CASGTLGEQYF.